The present entry profiles one T cell receptor (beta chain) with its context. These data are taken from a study of blood T cell repertoires in COVID-19. Whole-study context: Whether acute or convalescent, the COVID-19 samples came from the United States, Italy and Spain. The analysed material was cDNA or gDNA that came from T cells, B-cell-depleted T cells, or PBMCs.

Source study methods: From reference gene primer amplification, estimates of nucleated cell counts were derived. The data were produced by immunoSEQ multiplex PCR, yet TCRdb's version contains in-frame clones alone and is incomplete. The DNA was the basis for D and trimming; V, J and clone size are from that table. The sample consists of 140,000 to 150,000 clones, 80% to 90% of them appearing once. Trimming cost V 5 bases and J 1 base, with 12 bases left between them. The CDR3 is 15 amino acids. Looked up from germline, CDR1 is MDHEN and CDR2 is SYDVKM. This chain connects TRBV28 to TRBJ1-5; D might be TRBD1 (6 bases). The sequence was obtained from a woman between 50 and 59 years old with acute or convalescent COVID-19. Sequencing was done on a sample of peripheral blood. The chain's CDR3 is CASSAQGESNQPQHF. In DNA form, the CDR3 reads TGTGCCAGCAGTGCACAGGGCGAGAGCAATCAGCCCCAGCATTTT.